This section outlines one T cell receptor beta chain sequence together with its context. Its antigen is currently unknown. CD8+CD57+ cell expansion had been shown by flow cytometry in patients chosen for sequencing. Patients were treatment-naive when blood was sampled. The data originate from a study of CD8+CD57+ T cells in acquired aplastic anemia. On the study more broadly: Mean yield of DNA from sorted CD4+ and CD8+ cells was 2.5 to 4 ug. The study's findings and limits: Patients showed no significant difference from controls in CD8+ Simpson's diversity. Patients and controls turned out to have approximately 29 CD8+ CDR3 sequences in common.

The study profiled TCR beta VDJ and CDR3 using genomic DNA as template. TCRdb reanalysed the reads using MiXCR and keeps one entry per CDR3 protein. The sample lists 150,000 to 200,000 distinct CDR3 sequences, more than 45% occurring once. The length of the CDR3 is 11 residues. Germline V gene data show CDR1 as SGHVS and CDR2 as FQNEAQ. Trimming cost V 7 bases and J 11 bases, with 13 bases left between them. This receptor was obtained from a human donor with aplastic anemia. Sequencing was done on a sample of sorted CD4+, CD8+, or CD8+CD57+ T cells (not recorded which) from PBMCs. The rearrangement uses TRBV7-8 and TRBJ2-3; D unresolved. The CDR3 spells CASTIGIGQYF. In nucleotides, the CDR3 is TGTGCCAGCACCATAGGCATCGGGCAGTATTTT.